This T cell receptor beta chain was identified during a study of CD8+ T cells in alopecia areata. Background on the study: Patients in the treated group were given tofacitinib by mouth, 5 to 10 mg twice a day.

Germline lookup yields CDR1 LNHDA and CDR2 SQIVND (reference sequence). Trimming pared 8 bases from V and 1 base from J, leaving 12 bases between. The CDR3 loop spans 14 amino acids. This clone turned up a few times. Its target is unknown. Reverse transcribed after extraction, RNA yielded cDNA as the sequencing template. Repertoires were generated with immunoSEQ multiplex PCR, while TCRdb's copy carries only in-frame clones and drops some. The data hold some 130,000 clones, with approximately 48% observed a single time. Study-wide points: Possibly because of HLA-related factors, TCR sharing was less clear across patients than in mice. Clonality in lesional scalp, especially alopecia totalis/universalis, exceeded that of normal scalp.

The specimen was CD8+ T cells sorted from blood, collected at week 0. The chain couples TRBV19 to TRBJ1-5; D unclear. This clonotype was sampled from a human donor with alopecia areata. CDR3 protein: CASSGRVSNQPQHF. In DNA, the CDR3 is TGTGCCAGTTCCGGGAGGGTAAGCAATCAGCCCCAGCATTTT.